This T cell receptor (beta chain) was recovered during a study of regulatory T cells in long-lasting Graves disease. Whole-study context: To qualify as persistent, Graves' disease required over 5 years of antithyroid drugs with positive TSH receptor antibodies.

This clonotype was counted a few times. Its antigen is undetermined. The study's findings and limits: Gene preferences differed: TRBV28, TRBJ1-2, TRBJ2-5 in persistent cases.

CDR3 length: 16 amino acids. J gave up 5 bases and V 1 base, and 8 bases lay outside the gene matches. CDR1 is SQVTM, CDR2 ANQGSEA, per germline. Arm-PCR with iRepertoire HTBI primers amplified the CDR3 regions for these TCR beta libraries. TCRdb itself ran the multiplex PCR reads through MiXCR, one entry per CDR3 protein. The data show about 470,000 distinct CDR3 sequences, roughly 21% seen once. Time point denoted: persistent/refractory GD, antithyroid drugs over 5 years with positive TRAb. PBMC-extracted RNA yielded the TCR library. The sequence derives from a female donor with Graves disease. The sample here was peripheral blood mononuclear cells (PBMCs), taken when the disease was refractory, from a patient treated with antithyroid drugs. The chain joins TRBV29-1 to TRBJ2-2; 9 bases map to TRBD2. Here the CDR3 DNA reads TGCAGCGTTGAAGGCGGGGCGGGGGGGCCGACCGGGGAGCTGTTTTTT. Translation: CSVEGGAGGPTGELFF.